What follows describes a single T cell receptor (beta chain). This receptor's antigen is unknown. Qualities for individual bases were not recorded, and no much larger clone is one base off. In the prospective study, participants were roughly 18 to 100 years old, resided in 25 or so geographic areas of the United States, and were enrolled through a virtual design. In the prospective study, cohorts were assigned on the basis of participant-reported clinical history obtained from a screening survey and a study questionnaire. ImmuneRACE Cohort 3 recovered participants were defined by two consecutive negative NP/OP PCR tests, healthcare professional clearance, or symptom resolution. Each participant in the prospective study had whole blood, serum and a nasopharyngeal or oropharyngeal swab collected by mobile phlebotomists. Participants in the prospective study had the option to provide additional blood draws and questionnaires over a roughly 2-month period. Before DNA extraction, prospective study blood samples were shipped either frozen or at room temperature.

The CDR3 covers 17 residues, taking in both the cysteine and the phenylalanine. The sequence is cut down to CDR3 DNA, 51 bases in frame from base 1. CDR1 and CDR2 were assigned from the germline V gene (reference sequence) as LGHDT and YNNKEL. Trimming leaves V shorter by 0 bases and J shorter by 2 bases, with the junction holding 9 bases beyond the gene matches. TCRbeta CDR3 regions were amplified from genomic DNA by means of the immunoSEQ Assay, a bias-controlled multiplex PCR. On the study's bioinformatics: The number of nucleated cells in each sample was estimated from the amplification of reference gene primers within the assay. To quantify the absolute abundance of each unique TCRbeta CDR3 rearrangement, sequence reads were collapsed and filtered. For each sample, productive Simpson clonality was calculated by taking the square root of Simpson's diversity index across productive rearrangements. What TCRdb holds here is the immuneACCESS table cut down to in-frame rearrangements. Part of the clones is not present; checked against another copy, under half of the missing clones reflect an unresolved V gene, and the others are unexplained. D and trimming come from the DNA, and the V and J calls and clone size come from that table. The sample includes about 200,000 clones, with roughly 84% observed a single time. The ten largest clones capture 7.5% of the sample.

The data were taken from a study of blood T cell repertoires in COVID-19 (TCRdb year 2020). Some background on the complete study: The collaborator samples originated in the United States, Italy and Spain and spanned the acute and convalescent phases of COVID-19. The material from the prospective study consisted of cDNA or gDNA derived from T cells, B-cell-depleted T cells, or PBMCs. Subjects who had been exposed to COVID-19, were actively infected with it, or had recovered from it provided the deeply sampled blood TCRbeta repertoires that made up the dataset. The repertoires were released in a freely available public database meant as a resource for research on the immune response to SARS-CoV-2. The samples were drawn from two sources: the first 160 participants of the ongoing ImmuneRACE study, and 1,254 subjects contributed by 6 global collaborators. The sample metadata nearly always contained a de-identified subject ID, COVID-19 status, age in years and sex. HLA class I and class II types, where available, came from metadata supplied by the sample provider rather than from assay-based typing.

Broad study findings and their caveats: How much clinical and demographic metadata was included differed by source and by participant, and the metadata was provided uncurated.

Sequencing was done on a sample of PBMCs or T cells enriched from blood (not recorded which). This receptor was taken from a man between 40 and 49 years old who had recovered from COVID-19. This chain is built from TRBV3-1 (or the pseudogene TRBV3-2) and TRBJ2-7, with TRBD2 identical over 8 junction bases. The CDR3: CASSQELPGGITYEQYF. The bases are TGTGCCAGCAGCCAAGAGTTACCGGGGGGGATAACCTACGAGCAGTACTTC.